Listed below are T cell receptor beta chains from one sample, sequenced in a study of human T cells and chemical hapten exposure. Via MiXCR, TCRdb re-called the RACE reads, giving one row per CDR3 protein. Here the sample spans approximately 87,000 distinct CDR3 sequences, about an eighth being singletons. Material: whole blood, obtained in connection with sensitization to the hapten diphenylcyclopropenone (DPC). These receptor sequences come from a woman aged 40 to 55 with alopecia areata. Some clones in this sample may be carry-over from other donors' samples. Both conserved end residues are part of each CDR3. A D gene is named only where the DNA matches it firmly. Expanded clones get a size class; other rows say once, few or many, or leave the size out.

j_call v_call d_call clone_size cdr3_aa cdr3_nt
TRBJ2-2 TRBV11-2 NA NA CASSPRRGENTGELFF TGTGCCAGCAGCCCCCGTCGAGGCGAGAACACCGGGGAGCTGTTTTTT
TRBJ2-1 TRBV6-2/TRBV6-3 NA many CASSYSWTEQFF TGTGCCAGCAGTTACTCGTGGACCGAGCAGTTCTTC
TRBJ2-7 TRBV12-3/TRBV12-4 NA NA CASSRAYPYEQYF TGTGCCAGCAGTAGAGCGTATCCCTACGAGCAGTACTTC
TRBJ2-1 TRBV9 NA many CASSEGHYSYNEQFF TGTGCCAGCAGTGAGGGCCACTACTCCTACAATGAGCAGTTCTTC
TRBJ2-2 TRBV7-2 NA many CASSLNSLGTGELFF TGTGCCAGCAGTTTAAACAGTTTGGGCACCGGGGAGCTGTTTTTT
TRBJ2-3 TRBV6-4 NA NA CASSLDQTDTQYF TGTGCCAGCAGTCTTGATCAGACAGATACGCAGTATTTT
TRBJ1-4 TRBV12-3/TRBV12-4 NA NA CASRGEKLFF TGTGCCAGCCGGGGGGAAAAACTGTTTTTT
TRBJ2-1 TRBV4-2 TRBD2 many CASSQETAGVSYNEQFF TGTGCCAGCAGCCAAGAGACGGCGGGGGTATCCTACAATGAGCAGTTCTTC
TRBJ2-6 TRBV7-2 NA few CASSPGNSGANVLTF TGTGCCAGCAGTCCAGGGAACTCTGGGGCCAACGTCCTGACTTTC
TRBJ2-7 TRBV13 TRBD2 few CASSLSGRAFYEQYF TGTGCCAGCAGCCTAAGCGGGAGGGCCTTTTACGAGCAGTACTTC
TRBJ2-1 TRBV24-1 NA NA CATSATTSVRQFF TGTGCCACCAGTGCTACGACTTCCGTCCGGCAGTTCTTC
TRBJ1-5 TRBV10-3 NA many CAISSMDGQPQHF TGTGCCATCAGTTCGATGGATGGTCAGCCCCAGCATTTT
TRBJ2-7 TRBV3-2 NA NA CASSQGDRDRAYEQYF TGTGCCAGCAGCCAAGGTGATCGGGACAGAGCCTACGAGCAGTACTTC
TRBJ2-1 TRBV28 NA few CASSLGGLRNEQFF TGTGCCAGCAGTTTGGGGGGGCTTCGCAATGAGCAGTTCTTC
TRBJ2-4 TRBV12-3/TRBV12-4 NA NA CASSPQIAKNIQYF TGTGCCAGCAGTCCCCAGATAGCCAAAAACATTCAGTACTTC
TRBJ2-2 TRBV21-1 NA NA CASSKLVRVPPLGTGELFF TGTGCCAGCAGCAAATTAGTCCGGGTCCCTCCCCTCGGCACCGGGGAGCTGTTTTTT
TRBJ1-4 TRBV11-2 NA NA CASSPLGQGNEKLFF TGTGCCAGCAGCCCCCTGGGGCAGGGGAACGAAAAACTGTTTTTT
TRBJ2-1 TRBV3-1 NA few CASSQDPSGQYNEQFF TGTGCCAGCAGCCAAGATCCGAGCGGCCAGTACAATGAGCAGTTCTTC
TRBJ1-6 TRBV18 NA few CASSLQKGSGSSPLHF TGTGCCAGCTCCCTCCAAAAAGGGTCGGGGAGTTCACCCCTCCACTTT
TRBJ1-4 TRBV12-3/TRBV12-4 TRBD1 NA CASTRTGLNEKLFF TGTGCCAGCACCCGGACAGGGCTTAATGAAAAACTGTTTTTT
TRBJ2-1 TRBV12-3/TRBV12-4 TRBD2 many CASRGLAWSYNEQFF TGTGCCAGCAGGGGACTAGCGTGGTCCTACAATGAGCAGTTCTTC
TRBJ2-6 TRBV18 NA NA CASSPRSGRSGANVLTF TGTGCCAGCTCTCCACGGTCAGGGAGATCTGGGGCCAACGTCCTGACTTTC
TRBJ2-1 TRBV3-1 TRBD2 many CASSQGRGGSEQFF TGTGCCAGCAGCCAAGGGCGGGGGGGAAGCGAGCAGTTCTTC
TRBJ1-5 TRBV6-2/TRBV6-3 TRBD1 NA CASSRATAAGTGGNQPQHF TGTGCCAGCTCCAGGGCTACCGCAGCGGGGACAGGGGGCAATCAGCCCCAGCATTTT
TRBJ2-3 TRBV7-2 NA NA CASSPDSTGLTDTQYF TGTGCCAGCAGCCCCGATTCCACAGGGCTGACAGATACGCAGTATTTT
TRBJ2-2 TRBV7-3 TRBD2 NA CASSLIPLASGGLTYTGELFF TGTGCCAGCAGCTTAATACCGTTAGCTAGCGGGGGTCTCACTTACACCGGGGAGCTGTTTTTT
TRBJ2-5 TRBV7-2 TRBD2 NA CASSPTSGGAETQYF TGTGCCAGCAGCCCGACTAGCGGGGGGGCGGAGACCCAGTACTTC
TRBJ1-2 TRBV9 NA few CASSVGQGGYGYTF TGTGCCAGCAGCGTAGGTCAGGGAGGCTATGGCTACACCTTC
TRBJ1-1 TRBV29-1 TRBD1 NA CSAGTGPEAFF TGCAGCGCCGGGACAGGGCCTGAAGCTTTCTTT
TRBJ2-7 TRBV12-3/TRBV12-4 NA NA CASSRARGYEQYF TGTGCCAGCAGTCGGGCCCGGGGCTACGAGCAGTACTTC
TRBJ2-7 TRBV12-3/TRBV12-4 TRBD2 NA CASSATSGTYEQYF TGTGCCAGCAGTGCGACTAGCGGGACGTACGAGCAGTACTTC
TRBJ2-3 TRBV9 NA many CASSVSSMESTQYF TGTGCCAGCAGCGTATCTAGTATGGAGAGTACGCAGTATTTT
TRBJ1-1 TRBV7-9 NA few CASSLTGNAEAFF TGTGCCAGCAGCTTAACAGGGAACGCTGAAGCTTTCTTT
TRBJ2-7 TRBV3-1 NA few CASSQGAGTSGEQYF TGTGCCAGCAGCCAAGGAGCCGGGACCTCGGGTGAGCAGTACTTC
TRBJ2-1 TRBV24-1 NA many CATSAAGDRRQFF TGTGCCACCAGTGCCGCGGGAGACAGGAGGCAGTTCTTC
TRBJ1-4 TRBV2 NA many CASRLAGGEKLFF TGTGCCAGCAGGCTCGCCGGGGGGGAAAAACTGTTTTTT
TRBJ2-3 TRBV6-5 NA few CASSYQPGTDTQYF TGTGCCAGCAGTTACCAGCCTGGCACAGATACGCAGTATTTT
TRBJ2-1 TRBV24-1 NA NA CATSSRSNEQFF TGTGCCACCTCCTCGCGGTCGAATGAGCAGTTCTTC
TRBJ2-3 TRBV6-5 NA many CASSQASVGTDTQYF TGTGCCAGCAGCCAGGCCTCTGTTGGCACAGATACGCAGTATTTT
TRBJ2-1 TRBV20-1 NA NA CSASGPHVPMGQFF TGCAGTGCTAGTGGACCTCACGTCCCCATGGGGCAGTTCTTC
TRBJ2-7 TRBV7-2 TRBD2 many CASSLSLASGVYEQYF TGTGCCAGCAGCTTATCCCTGGCTAGCGGGGTCTACGAGCAGTACTTC
TRBJ2-2 TRBV10-3 NA many CAISADPNTGELFF TGTGCCATCAGTGCCGACCCAAACACCGGGGAGCTGTTTTTT
TRBJ2-2 TRBV7-9 NA NA CASSPEQGSTGELFF TGTGCCAGCAGCCCCGAACAGGGAAGCACCGGGGAGCTGTTTTTT
TRBJ2-7 TRBV18 TRBD2 NA CACSLGGAYEQYF TGTGCCTGCTCCCTGGGGGGGGCCTACGAGCAGTACTTC
TRBJ2-2 TRBV19 NA many CASRLTGELFF TGTGCCAGTAGACTCACCGGGGAGCTGTTTTTT
TRBJ1-1 TRBV5-6 NA few CASSLSGAEAFF TGTGCCAGCAGCCTTTCAGGGGCTGAAGCTTTCTTT
TRBJ1-2 TRBV30 NA few CAWMRQDQFYGYTF TGTGCCTGGATGAGACAGGACCAGTTCTATGGCTACACCTTC
TRBJ2-7 TRBV6-4 NA many CASSEDFGSYEQYF TGTGCCAGCAGTGAGGACTTCGGGTCCTACGAGCAGTACTTC
TRBJ2-6 TRBV25-1 NA few CASSEFGLSGANVLTF TGTGCCAGCAGTGAATTCGGCCTCTCTGGGGCCAACGTCCTGACTTTC
TRBJ2-1 TRBV7-6 NA few CASSSLSNEQFF TGTGCCAGCAGCTCCCTAAGCAATGAGCAGTTCTTC
TRBJ2-5 TRBV29-1 NA many CSPKWGETQYF TGCAGCCCTAAGTGGGGGGAGACCCAGTACTTC
TRBJ1-5 TRBV20-1 NA once CSARKDSNQPQHF TGCAGTGCTAGGAAGGATAGCAATCAGCCCCAGCATTTT
TRBJ2-2 TRBV5-6 NA many CASSRKQRRTGELFF TGTGCCAGCAGCCGAAAGCAGAGGAGGACCGGGGAGCTGTTTTTT